The sequence of this TCR beta chain was determined in a study of tumor-infiltrating lymphocytes in primary liver carcinoma. This clonotype was counted between two and nine times. What it binds is not known. Study-level points and caveats: Blood trailed tumors significantly in top-250-clone fraction (p = 0.039).

Germline DNA was extracted too, while blood RNA derived from unsorted whole blood. A constant-region primer primed TCR beta cDNA synthesis from about 530 ng of total RNA. Three rounds of nested multiplex PCR with slightly modified ARM-PCR produced TCR beta libraries. TCRdb re-derived calls from the multiplex PCR reads in MiXCR, one entry per CDR3 protein. The repertoire holds about 200,000 distinct CDR3 sequences, less than 75% seen once, with approximately 6.5% in the top ten. Sequencing was carried out using peripheral blood. The receptor's source is a woman aged 55-69 years with primary liver carcinoma and hepatitis B virus infection.

Here the CDR3 DNA reads TGTGCCAGCAGCCGGACTAGCGGGGCGACCTACGAGCAGTACTTC. Its translation is CASSRTSGATYEQYF. This sequence joins TRBV28 and TRBJ2-7; 12 bases map to TRBD2. The germline gives CDR1 MDHEN, CDR2 SYDVKM. The CDR3 runs 15 residues. J gave up 2 bases and V 6 bases, and 5 bases lay outside the gene matches. The complete variable domain, with remaining parts taken from reference TRBV28 and TRBJ2-7, reads DVKVTQSSRYLVKRTGEKVFLECVQDMDHENMFWYRQDPGLGLRLIYFSYDVKMKEKGDIPEGYSVSREKKERFSLILESASTNQTSMYLCASSRTSGATYEQYFGPGTRLTVT.